These T cell receptor beta chains were read from a single sample in a study of T cell responses to AZD1222 COVID-19 vaccine. Profiling relied on immunoSEQ multiplex PCR, and the TCRdb table lists in-frame clones only, not all of them. The sample yields around 150,000 clones, about 92% seen once. The starting material was peripheral blood, obtained 28 days after the second AZD1222 dose. All receptors come from an adult who received the AZD1222 COVID-19 vaccine. Each CDR3 is given with its conserved first and last residue. D genes are given only for firm matches. Size tells how often a clone was seen (once, few, many) or the class of an expanded clone, and some rows leave it out.

.,.,TRBV27,TRBJ1-5,CASSLNRINQPQHF,TGTGCCAGCAGTTTAAACAGAATCAATCAGCCCCAGCATTTT
.,.,TRBV29-1,TRBJ2-2,CSVNRDGGGELFF,TGCAGCGTTAACAGGGACGGTGGCGGGGAGCTGTTTTTT
.,.,TRBV12-3/TRBV12-4,TRBJ2-2,CASSLTGTGELFF,TGTGCCAGCAGTTTAACGGGGACCGGGGAGCTGTTTTTT
TRBD2,.,TRBV6-2/TRBV6-3,TRBJ2-7,CASSYLLAGGYEQYF,TGTGCCAGCAGTTACTTACTAGCGGGAGGTTACGAGCAGTACTTC
TRBD1,.,TRBV7-9,TRBJ1-1,CASSLPGGNTEAFF,TGTGCCAGCAGCTTACCAGGGGGGAACACTGAAGCTTTCTTT
TRBD2,.,TRBV5-4,TRBJ2-1,CASSLGSSGRAGYNEQFF,TGTGCCAGCAGCTTGGGTTCTAGCGGGAGGGCAGGGTACAATGAGCAGTTCTTC
TRBD1,.,TRBV28,TRBJ1-6,CASSSYRDRGRHSPLHF,TGTGCCAGCAGCTCGTACCGGGACAGGGGAAGGCATTCACCCCTCCACTTT
.,many,TRBV7-3,TRBJ2-7,CASSLGVGLSEIYF,TGTGCCAGCAGCTTAGGCGTCGGGCTTTCGGAGATATACTTC
TRBD2,once,TRBV7-9,TRBJ2-1,CASSLSLAGAHNEQFF,TGTGCCAGCAGCTTATCCCTAGCGGGAGCCCACAATGAGCAGTTCTTC
.,.,TRBV7-8,TRBJ2-2,CASSPPAGGPNTGELFF,TGTGCCAGCAGCCCTCCAGCAGGGGGGCCGAACACCGGGGAGCTGTTTTTT
TRBD1,.,TRBV19,TRBJ1-4,CASSIGTANEKLFF,TGTGCCAGTAGTATCGGGACAGCTAATGAAAAACTGTTTTTT
.,.,TRBV7-2,TRBJ2-3,CASSLTRKSSTDTQYF,TGTGCCAGCAGCCTAACTAGAAAGTCTAGCACAGATACGCAGTATTTT
TRBD2,.,TRBV10-2,TRBJ2-2,CASVSGRVWTGELFF,TGCGCCAGCGTTAGCGGGAGGGTCTGGACCGGGGAGCTGTTTTTT
.,.,TRBV21-1,TRBJ1-6,CATLLLGRNNSPLHF,TGTGCCACCCTCCTCCTCGGGCGGAATAATTCACCCCTCCACTTT
.,.,TRBV5-4,TRBJ1-4,CASSLVRGAEEKLFF,TGTGCCAGCAGCTTGGTGCGAGGGGCAGAAGAAAAACTGTTTTTT
.,.,TRBV28,TRBJ1-2,CASSFLTENYGYTF,TGTGCCAGCAGTTTTCTGACAGAAAACTATGGCTACACCTTC
.,.,TRBV12-3/TRBV12-4,TRBJ1-1,CASTYDVAQSFF,TGTGCCAGCACTTATGACGTGGCACAATCTTTCTTT
.,.,TRBV19,TRBJ1-4,CASSMVGATNEKLFF,TGTGCCAGTAGTATGGTGGGTGCAACTAATGAAAAACTGTTTTTT
.,.,TRBV5-4,TRBJ1-1,CASSPFGGWDTEAFF,TGTGCCAGCAGCCCCTTTGGAGGGTGGGACACTGAAGCTTTCTTT
.,.,TRBV4-2,TRBJ1-4,CASSQDQRRTNEKLFF,TGTGCCAGCAGCCAAGATCAACGTAGAACTAATGAAAAACTGTTTTTT